This T cell receptor beta chain originates from a study of human T cells and chemical hapten exposure (dated by TCRdb to the early 2020s). The study in broad terms: For sensitization, 2% DPC in acetone was applied to a 2 cm by 2 cm area of upper inner arm skin. Weekly therapeutic DPC doses were additionally applied to the scalp of patients throughout the roughly 23-week study period. Patch testing was done on the upper back using Finn chambers containing 0.01% DPC, and results were scored after 6 days according to International Contact Dermatitis Research Group standards. Most of the patients in the cohort were female, and the cohort covered alopecia areata with under or over 50% scalp involvement, alopecia totalis and alopecia universalis. Libraries were pooled for sequencing, and per-sample TCR yields varied mainly because of small differences in library volumes within the pool. The study tracked peripheral blood TCR repertoire changes in vivo during primary and secondary sensitization to the hapten diphenylcyclopropenone (DPC) in alopecia patients. Blood samples were taken from patients before sensitization (week 0) and then at 2, 6 and about 24 weeks after DPC sensitization. Blood for TCR sequencing was provided by twenty-nine alopecia patients at one to four time points (pre-sensitization, 2, 6 and 24 weeks).

At least ten counts were recorded for this clonotype. No cognate antigen has been identified for it. Base qualities are not recorded, but no much larger clone differs from it by a single base. Based on the germline V gene (reference sequence), the CDR1 and CDR2 sequences are DFQATT and SNEGSKA. V is clipped by 4 bases and J by 6 bases, and the sequence between their germline boundaries is 22 bases long. The CDR3 holds 16 amino acids from the cysteine to the phenylalanine. Left in the record is the CDR3 DNA by itself, 48 bases read in frame from the first base. The sample's time point, from its label and the paper: patch test 2, 6 weeks after DPC sensitization. Reading the label with the study, this specimen's treatment or condition is: therapeutic diphenylcyclopropenone sensitization with weekly scalp DPC. Blood at each patch-test visit was drawn before the patch test was applied. Patients were eligible if aged 18 to 70, diagnosed with alopecia and judged suitable for DPC therapy, and pregnant patients were excluded. Total RNA was extracted from unfractionated whole blood that had been collected in Tempus Blood RNA tubes.

Results the study describes overall, beyond this receptor: All patients had alopecia, a presumed autoimmune disease, so their immune response might differ from that of healthy individuals. Significantly more large CDR3 similarity clusters were formed by expanded TCRs than by pre-sensitization or healthy control sets, consistent with antigen-driven responses. After repeated subsampling, the strength of the expansion versus patch-test correlation and the threshold at which it became significant changed. A positive correlation was found between the number of PT1 expanded TCRs and patch test score, with significance reached at thresholds 8, 16 and 32 but not 4. DPC sensitization did not change the number of TCRs with a frequency above 1 in 1000, and there was no evidence of changes in global repertoire structure.

Receptors were amplified or captured by RACE. The instrument given in TCRdb is NextSeq 500. Library preparation attached unique molecular identifiers to individual cDNA molecules for quantitative, reproducible TCR counting. Both TCR alpha and TCR beta chains were sequenced from each blood RNA sample. For the original study's pipeline: The median number of TCRs per sample was some 100,000, ranging from 23,224 to 690,600. The Decombinator software suite was used to annotate V, J and CDR3 in the TCR reads. To make PS versus PT1 abundance plots, every sample was subsampled to the same number of TCRs (28,000). Expanded TCRs were defined as absent before sensitization and observed at least eight times at the 2-week time point. Starting from the raw public reads, TCRdb applied fastp trimming at Q25, assembled clones with MiXCR and retained in-frame beta chains. Entries are consolidated by CDR3 protein sequence, retaining the most common genes and DNA. These V and J calls rely on TCRdb rather than the paper's analysis. The sample contains 65,000 to 100,000 distinct CDR3 sequences, around 6.7% of them found a single time. Of the sample, 1% to 1.5% falls within the top ten clones.

The receptor was derived from a woman in her 30s with alopecia areata. Some clones in this sample may be carry-over from other donors' samples. This specimen consisted of whole blood, obtained in connection with sensitization to the hapten diphenylcyclopropenone (DPC). Here the chain combines TRBV20-1 and TRBJ2-4; the D gene is perhaps TRBD2, from 6 matching bases. The sequenced DNA: TGCAGTGCTACCAAACCGGGACTGAGTAAAGGAAACATTCAGTACTTC. Translated, this is CSATKPGLSKGNIQYF.